Detailed here is one TCR beta chain. TCRdb keeps only in-frame clones here, not all; method: immunoSEQ multiplex PCR. The profile covers about 68,000 clones, with around 90% appearing a single time and approximately 2.9% taken by the ten largest. V was pared by 4 bases and J by 7 bases, with 22 bases between. Germline CDR1 and CDR2: MGHRA and YSYEKL. This CDR3 region has 17 residues. The data were obtained in a study of T cells after somatic rescue of genetic block. The chain has TRBV4-1 and TRBJ1-4, with D perhaps TRBD1 (6 bases). The specimen sequenced was peripheral blood mononuclear cells (PBMCs). This sequence originates from a man aged 35-49 years. CDR3 sequence (DNA): TGCGCCAGCAGCCTGGGACCACAGGGCCAGCTGGGTGAAAAACTGTTTTTT. Translation gives CASSLGPQGQLGEKLFF.